This T cell receptor beta chain was profiled in a study of PD-1 blockade in classical Hodgkin lymphoma. Study at large: A 3 mg/kg intravenous dose of nivolumab was received by patients every 2 weeks. Whole-study findings and limits: CD4+ TCR diversity, unlike CD8+, rose significantly by C4D1. Repertoire differences lack defined causes, possibly disease activity or prior therapy.

Points on this clone: The antigen is undetermined.

Following autologous stem cell transplantation, relapse occurred in every patient, and exposure to brentuximab vedotin varied. Classification of best responses gave complete response, partial response or progressive disease. CDR3 size: 15 residues. V gave up 5 bases and J gave up 5 bases, with 19 bases separating them. CDR1 and CDR2 (germline): PRHDT, FYEKMQ (reference sequence). Data came from immunoSEQ multiplex PCR; TCRdb stores just in-frame clones and leaves some out. Among approximately 90,000 clones listed, 85% to 95% were seen once. The chain recombines TRBV13 with TRBJ2-7, with a weak D call TRBD2 (5 bases). The input for sequencing was peripheral blood mononuclear cells (PBMCs), taken before the second cycle of nivolumab. The receptor comes from a human donor with classical Hodgkin lymphoma. Here the CDR3 DNA reads TGTGCCAGCAGCAGGACGGAGGAAATAGAGGACGAGCAGTACTTC. Protein: CASSRTEEIEDEQYF.